The 6 T cell receptor beta chains reported below all come from one sample, sequenced in a study of T cells in Graves' hyperthyroidism and ophthalmopathy. RNA transcripts were the template for amplifying TCR beta CDR3 regions. The TCR CDR3 was amplified in a first-round RT-PCR using the HTBI primer set. A single record per CDR3 protein comes from TCRdb applying MiXCR to the multiplex PCR reads. This table has about 700,000 distinct CDR3 sequences, about 15% appearing once. Sequenced: blood. Receptor source: a young woman with Graves' hyperthyroidism.

This clonotype was picked up many times. The chain couples TRBV6-1 to TRBJ2-3; 9 nucleotides agree with TRBD2. Germline V gene sequence: CDR1 MNHNS, CDR2 SASEGT. With V trimmed by 5 bases and J by 4 bases, 4 bases remained unmatched. There are 14 residues in the CDR3. The CDR3: CASSPRLAADTQYF. In DNA form, the CDR3 reads TGTGCCAGCAGTCCCCGACTAGCGGCAGATACGCAGTATTTT.

In its sample, this clonotype was seen many times. This chain uses TRBV12-3 or TRBV12-4 with TRBJ2-1; TRBD2 matches 7 bases. Trimming cost V 6 bases and J 0 bases; bases outside gene matches: 8. The CDR3 covers 16 residues. The CDR3 sequence: CASSRGGLSSYNEQFF. CDR3 nucleotide sequence: TGTGCCAGCAGCCGCGGGGGACTTAGCTCCTACAATGAGCAGTTCTTC.

This clonotype appeared many times. In nucleotides, the CDR3 is TGTGCCAGCAAACGGGACAGGGGTAACACTGAAGCTTTCTTT. Protein: CASKRDRGNTEAFF. This chain links TRBV12-3 or TRBV12-4 with TRBJ1-1; 10 nucleotides align to TRBD1. The CDR3 is 14 residues long. Trimming removed 7 bases from V and 2 bases from J; junction bases left unmatched: 4.

This clonotype has more than one count but fewer than ten. The chain uses TRBV6-4 and TRBJ2-3; 7 bases map to TRBD2. Germline V CDR1 and CDR2: MRHNA, SNTAGT. This CDR3 is 15 amino acids long. V lost 8 bases, J lost 3 bases, and 11 bases stayed unmatched. CDR3 sequence (DNA): TGTGCCAGCGGGAGGGGCCAGGCCGAAACAGATACGCAGTATTTT. It specifies CASGRGQAETDTQYF.

This clonotype was seen a single time. The chain links TRBV5-8 to TRBJ1-5; tentatively, D is TRBD1 (5 bases). V was trimmed by 4 bases and J by 4 bases, leaving 18 bases between them. The V gene's germline CDR1 is SGHTS and CDR2 YDEGEE. The CDR3 length is 16 residues. CDR3 sequence: CASSPWGGNRNQPQHF. CDR3 in DNA: TGTGCCAGCAGCCCCTGGGGGGGGAATCGGAATCAGCCCCAGCATTTT.

This clonotype came up a few times. The chain uses TRBV5-1 and TRBJ2-5; 11 nucleotides match TRBD2. Trimming cost V 3 bases and J 5 bases; bases outside gene matches: 15. Germline CDR1 SGHRS, CDR2 YFSETQ. The length of the CDR3 is 18 residues. CDR3 bases: TGCGCCAGCAGCTGGGATATAGCGGGAGGGCCTCATTTGGAGACCCAGTACTTC. It codes for CASSWDIAGGPHLETQYF.